The TCR beta chain under discussion was sequenced for a study of immune characterization of retroperitoneal liposarcoma. V dropped 2 bases and J dropped 4 bases, with 11 bases sitting between them. Germline V gives CDR1 SGHVT, CDR2 SQSDAQ. The CDR3 sequence is 14 residues long. Each CDR3 protein is one row after TCRdb ran MiXCR on the PCR reads. The data show 6,600 or so distinct CDR3 sequences, with under 30% seen just once and roughly a quarter held by the top ten. This clonotype was sampled from a female donor with retroperitoneal liposarcoma. Material: tumor tissue. This rearrangement joins TRBV7-4 to TRBJ2-5; the D gene could be TRBD1 or TRBD2 (5 bases each). CDR3 nucleotide sequence: TGTGCCAGCAGCTTACCCAGGGACCGAGAGACCCAGTACTTC. Amino acid sequence: CASSLPRDRETQYF. The full variable domain, completed using reference TRBV7-4 and TRBJ2-5, is GAGVSQSPRYKVAKRGRDVALRCDSISGHVTLYWYRQTLGQGSEVLTYSQSDAQRDKSGRPSGRFSAERPERSVSTLKIQRTEQGDSAVYLCASSLPRDRETQYFGPGTRLLVL.